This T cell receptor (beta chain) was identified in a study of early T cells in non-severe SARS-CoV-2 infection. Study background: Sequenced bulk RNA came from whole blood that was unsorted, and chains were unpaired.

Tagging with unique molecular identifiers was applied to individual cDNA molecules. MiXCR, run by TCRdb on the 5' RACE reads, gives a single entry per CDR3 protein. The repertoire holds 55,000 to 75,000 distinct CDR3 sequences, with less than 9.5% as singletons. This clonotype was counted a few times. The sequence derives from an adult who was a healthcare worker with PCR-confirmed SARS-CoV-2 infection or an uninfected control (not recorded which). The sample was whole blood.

This CDR3 reads CASSPQEGGYNSPLHF. The CDR3 DNA sequence: TGTGCCAGCTCACCCCAGGAGGGGGGCTATAATTCACCCCTCCACTTT. The V call is TRBV18, the J call TRBJ1-6; TRBD1 might be the D (6 bases). The CDR3 length is 16 residues. The germline gives CDR1 KGHSH, CDR2 LQKENI. Trimming left V 3 bases short and J 3 bases short, with 12 bases between.